The rows below give T cell receptor beta chains drawn from one sample of a study of shared clonotypes between healthy human individuals. Using immunoSEQ multiplex PCR, the repertoire was profiled, and TCRdb retains in-frame clones only, with some absent. This table holds approximately 940,000 clones, approximately 80% found once. The specimen sequenced was memory CD4+ T cells sorted from blood. All receptors derive from a man aged 18 to 30 in good health. CDR3s leave out the opening cysteine and the closing phenylalanine or tryptophan. The order of the fields is J gene, V gene, CDR3 protein.

J gene: TRBJ2-7; V gene: TRBV2; CDR3 protein: ATKGVRADFSYEQY
J gene: TRBJ2-3; V gene: TRBV6-5; CDR3 protein: ASSYRTSADTQY
J gene: TRBJ2-7; V gene: TRBV27; CDR3 protein: ASSGTGSYEQY
J gene: TRBJ2-5; V gene: TRBV21-1; CDR3 protein: ASSQAREFQETQY
J gene: TRBJ1-1; V gene: TRBV19; CDR3 protein: ASSTGTGGTTEAF
J gene: TRBJ2-7; V gene: TRBV6-6; CDR3 protein: ASIPGQGPHSYEQY
J gene: TRBJ2-7; V gene: TRBV11-2; CDR3 protein: ASSPRPRQTKPEQY
J gene: TRBJ2-4; V gene: TRBV9; CDR3 protein: ASSPHLKY
J gene: TRBJ2-3; V gene: TRBV5-1; CDR3 protein: ASSPDSTSTDTQY
J gene: TRBJ2-7; V gene: TRBV6-1; CDR3 protein: ASSDGTGGFNEQY
J gene: TRBJ2-1; V gene: TRBV30; CDR3 protein: AWRGGLGSYNEQF
J gene: TRBJ1-2; V gene: TRBV5-6; CDR3 protein: ASSFSWGSYGYT
J gene: TRBJ1-4; V gene: TRBV18; CDR3 protein: ASSPLFQGSNEKLF
J gene: TRBJ2-2; V gene: TRBV5-5; CDR3 protein: ASRPGQVPTGELF
J gene: TRBJ1-2; V gene: TRBV30; CDR3 protein: AWSLPRSNYGYT
J gene: TRBJ2-5; V gene: TRBV5-6; CDR3 protein: ASREIETQY
J gene: TRBJ2-3; V gene: TRBV5-1; CDR3 protein: ASSLNPTGDTQY
J gene: TRBJ2-7; V gene: TRBV6-1; CDR3 protein: ASSEQVNYEQY
J gene: TRBJ1-2; V gene: TRBV30; CDR3 protein: AWSVVLKGNGYT
J gene: TRBJ1-4; V gene: TRBV25-1; CDR3 protein: ATSDRVANEKLF
J gene: TRBJ1-1; V gene: TRBV6-1; CDR3 protein: ASRKTGGTEAF
J gene: TRBJ2-1; V gene: TRBV11-2; CDR3 protein: ASSGGTNNEQF
J gene: TRBJ2-7; V gene: TRBV19; CDR3 protein: ASSTHKSGEQY
J gene: TRBJ2-1; V gene: TRBV5-4; CDR3 protein: ASSLDGTSVNEQF
J gene: TRBJ1-5; V gene: TRBV7-2; CDR3 protein: ASSPTGQGGYQPQH
J gene: TRBJ1-1; V gene: TRBV15; CDR3 protein: ATSRVLVSHTEAF
J gene: TRBJ1-4; V gene: TRBV2; CDR3 protein: ASRADRAINEKLF
J gene: TRBJ1-1; V gene: TRBV5-4; CDR3 protein: ASSRGGFTEAF
J gene: TRBJ1-2; V gene: TRBV12-5; CDR3 protein: ASGLVPSEGGGYT
J gene: TRBJ2-7; V gene: TRBV19; CDR3 protein: ASSMQAASYEQY
J gene: TRBJ2-7; V gene: TRBV5-4; CDR3 protein: ASSRPGLRMDDEQY
J gene: TRBJ2-7; V gene: TRBV5-6; CDR3 protein: ASSLGVAGGSYEQY
J gene: TRBJ1-1; V gene: TRBV6-5; CDR3 protein: ASSSSLTEAF
J gene: TRBJ2-4; V gene: TRBV7-2; CDR3 protein: ASSLSPGREGL
J gene: TRBJ2-3; V gene: TRBV5-1; CDR3 protein: ASSLEGRGPDTQY
J gene: TRBJ1-1; V gene: TRBV28; CDR3 protein: ASPNPLGGVGTEAF
J gene: TRBJ2-2; V gene: TRBV11-2; CDR3 protein: ASSIFLANTGELF
J gene: TRBJ2-1; V gene: TRBV7-9; CDR3 protein: ASSQSPDRIYQF
J gene: TRBJ2-7; V gene: TRBV30; CDR3 protein: AWSVGTGFPEQY
J gene: TRBJ1-4; V gene: TRBV25-1; CDR3 protein: ASSEYRNPATNEKLF
J gene: TRBJ2-3; V gene: TRBV6-5; CDR3 protein: ASRPPGGRPNTQY
J gene: TRBJ2-3; V gene: TRBV6-1; CDR3 protein: ASSVPPLDTQY
J gene: TRBJ2-1; V gene: TRBV9; CDR3 protein: ASSVSGISYNEQF
J gene: TRBJ1-2; V gene: TRBV29-1; CDR3 protein: SVDTGNHGYT
J gene: TRBJ1-6; V gene: TRBV30; CDR3 protein: AWSRDRSYEGRGSLH
J gene: TRBJ1-1; V gene: TRBV4-1; CDR3 protein: ASSQVWAGGYMNTEAF
J gene: TRBJ1-2; V gene: TRBV10-3; CDR3 protein: AISSGENYGYT
J gene: TRBJ1-1; V gene: TRBV9; CDR3 protein: ASSVTGQGMGEAF
J gene: TRBJ1-1; V gene: TRBV29-1; CDR3 protein: SVVRQGRNTEAF
J gene: TRBJ1-2; V gene: TRBV18; CDR3 protein: ASCPDLLSGYT
J gene: TRBJ1-1; V gene: TRBV7-6; CDR3 protein: ASSPRRDTEAF
J gene: TRBJ2-2; V gene: TRBV25-1; CDR3 protein: ASPGVWTGELF
J gene: TRBJ2-5; V gene: TRBV7-2; CDR3 protein: ASSPTSGGETQY
J gene: TRBJ2-7; V gene: TRBV10-1; CDR3 protein: ASSSESSYEQY
J gene: TRBJ2-2; V gene: TRBV30; CDR3 protein: ALRGDTGELF
J gene: TRBJ1-2; V gene: TRBV19; CDR3 protein: ASTETATGVRYGYT
J gene: TRBJ1-1; V gene: TRBV11-2; CDR3 protein: ASSRDRDGEAF
J gene: TRBJ2-5; V gene: TRBV10-3; CDR3 protein: AISGSSGEQY
J gene: TRBJ2-7; V gene: TRBV4-3; CDR3 protein: ASSQVGGGHEQY
J gene: .; V gene: TRBV5-4; CDR3 protein: ASSPGTGGFLPSYEQY